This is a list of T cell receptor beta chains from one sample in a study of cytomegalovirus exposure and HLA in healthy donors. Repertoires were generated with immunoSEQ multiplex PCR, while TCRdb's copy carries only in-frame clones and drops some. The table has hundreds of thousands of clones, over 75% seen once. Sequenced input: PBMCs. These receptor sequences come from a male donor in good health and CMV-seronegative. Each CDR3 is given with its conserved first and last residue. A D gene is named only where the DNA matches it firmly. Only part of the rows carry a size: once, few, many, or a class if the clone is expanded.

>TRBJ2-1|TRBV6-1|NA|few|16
CASSEPPLFPDNEQFF
TGTGCCAGCAGTGAACCCCCACTATTCCCTGACAATGAGCAGTTCTTC
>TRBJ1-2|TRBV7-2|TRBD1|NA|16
CASSLVGGQGGYGYTF
TGTGCCAGCAGCTTAGTTGGGGGACAGGGGGGCTATGGCTACACCTTC
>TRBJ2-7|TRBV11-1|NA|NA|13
CASSLAAGVEQYF
TGTGCCAGCAGCTTAGCGGCAGGGGTCGAGCAGTACTTC
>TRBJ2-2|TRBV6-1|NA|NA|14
CASSRTPNTGELFF
TGTGCCAGCAGCAGGACTCCGAACACCGGGGAGCTGTTTTTT
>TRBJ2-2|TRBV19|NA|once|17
CASSILDGTPNTGELFF
TGTGCCAGTAGTATTTTGGACGGGACTCCTAACACCGGGGAGCTGTTTTTT
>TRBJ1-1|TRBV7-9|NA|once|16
CASSLAGSGGNTEAFF
TGTGCCAGCAGCTTAGCAGGTTCAGGAGGGAACACTGAAGCTTTCTTT
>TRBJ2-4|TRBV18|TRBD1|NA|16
CASSPEQGALGYIQYF
TGTGCCAGCTCACCAGAACAGGGGGCGCTTGGTTACATTCAGTACTTC
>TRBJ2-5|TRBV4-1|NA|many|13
CASSRGGVETQYF
TGCGCCAGCAGCAGAGGCGGGGTAGAGACCCAGTACTTC
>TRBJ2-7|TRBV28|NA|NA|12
CASSFRGYEQYF
TGTGCCAGCAGTTTTCGGGGGTACGAGCAGTACTTC
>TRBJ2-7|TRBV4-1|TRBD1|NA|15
CASSQEGTGRYEQYF
TGCGCCAGCAGCCAAGAGGGGACAGGGAGGTACGAGCAGTACTTC
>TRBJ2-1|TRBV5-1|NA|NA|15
CASSFAGWSYNEQFF
TGCGCCAGCAGCTTCGCGGGATGGTCCTACAATGAGCAGTTCTTC
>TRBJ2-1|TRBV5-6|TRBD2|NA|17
CASSPRTGTSGYNEQFF
TGTGCCAGCAGCCCCAGGACCGGGACTAGCGGCTACAATGAGCAGTTCTTC
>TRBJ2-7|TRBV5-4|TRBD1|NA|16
CASSFPGQGSSNEQYF
TGTGCCAGCAGCTTCCCTGGACAGGGATCGTCCAACGAGCAGTACTTC
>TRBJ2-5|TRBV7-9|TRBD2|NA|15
CASSLGGRARETQYF
TGTGCCAGCAGCTTAGGCGGGAGGGCCCGGGAGACCCAGTACTTC
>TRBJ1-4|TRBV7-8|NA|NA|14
CASSVVGGPEKLFF
TGTGCCAGCAGCGTGGTCGGGGGGCCTGAAAAACTGTTTTTT
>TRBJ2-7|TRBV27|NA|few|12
CASSLEGNEQYF
TGTGCCAGCAGTTTAGAGGGAAACGAGCAGTACTTC
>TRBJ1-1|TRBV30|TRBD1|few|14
CAWKMDRLNTEAFF
TGTGCCTGGAAAATGGACAGGCTGAACACTGAAGCTTTCTTT
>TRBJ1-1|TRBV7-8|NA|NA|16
CASSLNWGGRDTEAFF
TGTGCCAGCAGCTTAAATTGGGGGGGGCGGGACACTGAAGCTTTCTTT
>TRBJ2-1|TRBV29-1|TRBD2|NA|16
CSVGLAGSGGYNEQFF
TGCAGCGTTGGACTTGCCGGTAGCGGGGGGTACAATGAGCAGTTCTTC
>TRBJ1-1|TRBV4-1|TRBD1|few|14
CASSQMDRVRKAFF
TGCGCCAGCAGCCAAATGGACAGGGTGAGAAAAGCTTTCTTT
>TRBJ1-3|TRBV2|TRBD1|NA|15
CASSSDRGSGNTIYF
TGTGCCAGCAGTTCGGACAGGGGCTCTGGAAACACCATATATTTT
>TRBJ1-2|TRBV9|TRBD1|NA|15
CASSVGSGGDYGYTF
TGTGCCAGCAGCGTAGGGTCAGGGGGAGACTATGGCTACACCTTC
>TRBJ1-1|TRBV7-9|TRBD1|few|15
CASSPVQGLGTEAFF
TGTGCCAGCAGCCCAGTACAGGGGTTGGGGACTGAAGCTTTCTTT
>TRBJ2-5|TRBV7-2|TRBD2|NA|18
CASSLSIGLAGVGETQYF
TGTGCCAGCAGCTTATCCATCGGGCTAGCGGGAGTCGGAGAGACCCAGTACTTC
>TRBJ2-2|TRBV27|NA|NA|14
CASSSELRAGELFF
TGTGCCAGCAGTTCGGAGTTACGAGCCGGGGAGCTGTTTTTT
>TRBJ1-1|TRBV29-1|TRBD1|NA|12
CSVADRATEAFF
TGCAGCGTCGCGGACAGGGCCACTGAAGCTTTCTTT
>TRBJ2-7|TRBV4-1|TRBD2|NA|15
CASSQATSGPYEQYF
TGCGCCAGCAGCCAAGCGACTAGCGGCCCCTACGAGCAGTACTTC
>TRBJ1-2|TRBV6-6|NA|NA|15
CASSQQGLLGYGYTF
TGTGCCAGCAGTCAACAGGGTTTGTTGGGCTATGGCTACACCTTC